The rows below give T cell receptor beta chains drawn from one sample of a study of long-term antiretroviral therapy in people with HIV. Only in-frame clones appear in the TCRdb table, and some are missing; sequencing was by immunoSEQ multiplex PCR. The table includes roughly 18,000 clones, roughly nine tenths detected once. The starting material was unsorted PBMCs, obtained 3 years after starting antiretroviral therapy. These receptor sequences come from a middle-aged man with HIV. The CDR3 runs from the conserved cysteine through the conserved F or W. Each record gives: D gene, clone size, V gene, J gene, CDR3 protein, CDR3 DNA. A D gene is named only where the DNA matches it firmly. The listing skips clone size in some rows; elsewhere it reads once, few, many or a size class.

d_gene: -; abundance: -; v_gene: TRBV7-6; j_gene: TRBJ2-7; CDR3aa: CASSLGVRAGRYEQYF; CDR3nt: TGTGCCAGCAGCTTAGGGGTTCGGGCAGGTCGCTACGAGCAGTACTTC
d_gene: -; abundance: once; v_gene: TRBV30; j_gene: TRBJ2-1; CDR3aa: CAWSGGSYNEQFF; CDR3nt: TGTGCCTGGAGCGGGGGTTCCTACAATGAGCAGTTCTTC
d_gene: TRBD1; abundance: -; v_gene: TRBV4-1; j_gene: TRBJ2-1; CDR3aa: CASSQYGTAPYNEQFF; CDR3nt: TGCGCCAGCAGCCAATACGGGACAGCACCCTACAATGAGCAGTTCTTC
d_gene: -; abundance: -; v_gene: TRBV12-2; j_gene: TRBJ2-7; CDR3aa: CASRSLTSGGAYEQYF; CDR3nt: TGTGCAAGTCGCTCCCTTACTAGCGGGGGGGCGTACGAGCAGTACTTC
d_gene: TRBD1; abundance: -; v_gene: TRBV27; j_gene: TRBJ2-7; CDR3aa: CASSLNQGDEQYF; CDR3nt: TGTGCCAGCAGTCTGAATCAGGGGGACGAGCAGTACTTC
d_gene: -; abundance: -; v_gene: TRBV30; j_gene: TRBJ1-3; CDR3aa: CAWSGNTIYF; CDR3nt: TGTGCCTGGTCCGGAAACACCATATATTTT
d_gene: TRBD2; abundance: -; v_gene: TRBV10-3; j_gene: TRBJ2-7; CDR3aa: CAITNGGGLAGEDEQYF; CDR3nt: TGTGCCATCACCAACGGAGGGGGACTAGCGGGGGAGGACGAGCAGTACTTC
d_gene: -; abundance: -; v_gene: TRBV19; j_gene: TRBJ2-7; CDR3aa: CASADSDHEQYF; CDR3nt: TGTGCCAGTGCGGACAGCGACCACGAGCAGTACTTC
d_gene: -; abundance: medium-sized; v_gene: TRBV5-1; j_gene: TRBJ1-3; CDR3aa: CASSLSLGSSSGNTIYF; CDR3nt: TGCGCCAGCAGCTTGTCTTTGGGTAGTAGCTCTGGAAACACCATATATTTT
d_gene: TRBD2; abundance: -; v_gene: TRBV10-3; j_gene: TRBJ2-7; CDR3aa: CAISKEAGGPTYEQYF; CDR3nt: TGTGCCATCAGTAAGGAAGCGGGGGGACCCACCTACGAGCAGTACTTC
d_gene: TRBD2; abundance: -; v_gene: TRBV6-5; j_gene: TRBJ2-2; CDR3aa: CASNPGLAGGELFF; CDR3nt: TGTGCCAGCAATCCGGGACTAGCGGGCGGGGAGCTGTTTTTT
d_gene: TRBD2; abundance: -; v_gene: TRBV5-1; j_gene: TRBJ2-3; CDR3aa: CASSLSPSGGTDTQYF; CDR3nt: TGCGCCAGCAGCTTGTCGCCTAGCGGGGGCACAGATACGCAGTATTTT
d_gene: -; abundance: -; v_gene: TRBV4-1; j_gene: TRBJ1-4; CDR3aa: CASSQDENRDVNEKLFF; CDR3nt: TGCGCCAGCAGCCAAGACGAGAACCGGGACGTTAATGAAAAACTGTTTTTT
d_gene: TRBD1; abundance: -; v_gene: TRBV12-5; j_gene: TRBJ2-5; CDR3aa: CASGYRGSQETQYF; CDR3nt: TGTGCTAGTGGTTACAGGGGGAGCCAAGAGACCCAGTACTTC
d_gene: -; abundance: -; v_gene: TRBV6-1; j_gene: TRBJ1-3; CDR3aa: CASSEVSGNTIYF; CDR3nt: TGTGCCAGCAGTGAGGTTTCTGGAAACACCATATATTTT
d_gene: -; abundance: -; v_gene: TRBV21-1; j_gene: TRBJ2-3; CDR3aa: CASSFRLAGGRVDTQYF; CDR3nt: TGTGCCAGCAGCTTTCGACTAGCGGGGGGGCGGGTAGATACGCAGTATTTT
d_gene: -; abundance: -; v_gene: TRBV4-3; j_gene: TRBJ2-7; CDR3aa: CASSQDRFGNYEQYF; CDR3nt: TGCGCCAGCAGCCAAGATCGGTTCGGAAACTACGAGCAGTACTTC
d_gene: TRBD1; abundance: -; v_gene: TRBV6-5; j_gene: TRBJ1-4; CDR3aa: CASSSTTGTGFEKLFF; CDR3nt: TGTGCCAGCAGTTCCACGACCGGGACAGGGTTTGAAAAACTGTTTTTT
d_gene: TRBD1; abundance: -; v_gene: TRBV18; j_gene: TRBJ1-1; CDR3aa: CASSQQGANTEAFF; CDR3nt: TGTGCCAGCTCACAACAGGGGGCGAACACTGAAGCTTTCTTT
d_gene: TRBD1; abundance: -; v_gene: TRBV5-1; j_gene: TRBJ1-2; CDR3aa: CASSFDIQGAGGYTF; CDR3nt: TGCGCCAGCAGCTTCGATATACAGGGGGCGGGCGGCTACACCTTC
d_gene: -; abundance: -; v_gene: TRBV7-6; j_gene: TRBJ2-7; CDR3aa: CASSLGLPGQGDEQYF; CDR3nt: TGTGCCAGCAGCTTAGGACTCCCGGGCCAGGGCGACGAGCAGTACTTC
d_gene: -; abundance: -; v_gene: TRBV10-2; j_gene: TRBJ1-1; CDR3aa: CASSGGANTEAFF; CDR3nt: TGCGCCAGCAGTGGAGGGGCTAACACTGAAGCTTTCTTT
d_gene: TRBD1; abundance: once; v_gene: TRBV23-1; j_gene: TRBJ1-5; CDR3aa: CASSLKSSGGRYQPQHF; CDR3nt: TGCGCCAGCAGTCTCAAATCTTCAGGGGGACGTTATCAGCCCCAGCATTTT
d_gene: TRBD2; abundance: -; v_gene: TRBV6-6; j_gene: TRBJ2-1; CDR3aa: CASSYSVSGGYNEQFF; CDR3nt: TGTGCCAGCAGTTACTCGGTTAGCGGGGGGTACAATGAGCAGTTCTTC
d_gene: -; abundance: -; v_gene: TRBV5-1; j_gene: TRBJ2-6; CDR3aa: CASSPWDGWLAGANVLTF; CDR3nt: TGCGCCAGCAGCCCCTGGGACGGGTGGTTGGCTGGGGCCAACGTCCTGACTTTC
d_gene: -; abundance: -; v_gene: TRBV5-1; j_gene: TRBJ2-3; CDR3aa: CASSTGVSTDTQYF; CDR3nt: TGCGCCAGCAGCACGGGGGTAAGCACAGATACGCAGTATTTT
d_gene: -; abundance: few; v_gene: TRBV7-2; j_gene: TRBJ1-3; CDR3aa: CASSLTGSDTIYF; CDR3nt: TGTGCCAGCAGCTTAACGGGGTCGGACACCATATATTTT
d_gene: -; abundance: -; v_gene: TRBV9; j_gene: TRBJ1-6; CDR3aa: CASSVGGNSPLHF; CDR3nt: TGTGCCAGCAGCGTAGGGGGGAATTCACCCCTCCACTTT
d_gene: TRBD2; abundance: -; v_gene: TRBV10-3; j_gene: TRBJ2-7; CDR3aa: CAISERGLDYEQYF; CDR3nt: TGTGCCATCAGTGAGAGGGGACTAGACTACGAGCAGTACTTC
d_gene: -; abundance: -; v_gene: TRBV30; j_gene: TRBJ2-3; CDR3aa: CAWNRGGFSTDTQYF; CDR3nt: TGTGCCTGGAATAGGGGCGGCTTTAGCACAGATACGCAGTATTTT
d_gene: TRBD1; abundance: -; v_gene: TRBV29-1; j_gene: TRBJ2-7; CDR3aa: CSVRQGVDEQYF; CDR3nt: TGCAGCGTTCGGCAGGGGGTCGACGAGCAGTACTTC
d_gene: TRBD1; abundance: -; v_gene: TRBV10-1; j_gene: TRBJ1-6; CDR3aa: CASSEGQGGSPLHF; CDR3nt: TGCGCCAGCAGCGAGGGCCAGGGGGGCTCACCCCTCCACTTT
d_gene: -; abundance: -; v_gene: TRBV11-2; j_gene: TRBJ2-2; CDR3aa: CASTVRGVANTGELFF; CDR3nt: TGTGCCAGCACCGTCAGGGGGGTCGCGAACACCGGGGAGCTGTTTTTT
d_gene: TRBD2; abundance: -; v_gene: TRBV29-1; j_gene: TRBJ2-3; CDR3aa: CSVTSGAFTDTQYF; CDR3nt: TGCAGCGTGACTAGCGGCGCATTCACAGATACGCAGTATTTT
d_gene: TRBD2; abundance: -; v_gene: TRBV6-1; j_gene: TRBJ2-7; CDR3aa: CASSEGLAETYEQYF; CDR3nt: TGTGCCAGCAGTGAAGGACTAGCGGAGACCTACGAGCAGTACTTC
d_gene: TRBD1; abundance: -; v_gene: TRBV28; j_gene: TRBJ2-2; CDR3aa: CASRDSYTGELFF; CDR3nt: TGTGCCAGCCGGGACAGCTACACCGGGGAGCTGTTTTTT
d_gene: -; abundance: -; v_gene: TRBV4-1; j_gene: TRBJ2-1; CDR3aa: CASSLELGSSSWNEQFF; CDR3nt: TGCGCCAGCAGTCTAGAGCTAGGTAGCTCCTCATGGAATGAGCAGTTCTTC
d_gene: TRBD2; abundance: -; v_gene: TRBV7-2; j_gene: TRBJ2-1; CDR3aa: CASSLISSGGLSYNEQFF; CDR3nt: TGTGCCAGCAGCTTAATTTCTAGCGGGGGCCTCTCCTACAATGAGCAGTTCTTC
d_gene: -; abundance: -; v_gene: TRBV6-1; j_gene: TRBJ2-7; CDR3aa: CASSERGYEQYF; CDR3nt: TGTGCCAGCAGTGAACGGGGGTACGAGCAGTACTTC
d_gene: -; abundance: -; v_gene: TRBV6-6; j_gene: TRBJ1-5; CDR3aa: CASSQIEKGNQPQHF; CDR3nt: TGTGCCAGCAGCCAGATCGAGAAGGGGAATCAGCCCCAGCATTTT
d_gene: -; abundance: -; v_gene: TRBV19; j_gene: TRBJ1-4; CDR3aa: CASSGPGDSSNEKLFF; CDR3nt: TGTGCCAGTAGTGGACCGGGAGACTCGTCTAATGAAAAACTGTTTTTT
d_gene: -; abundance: -; v_gene: TRBV6-4; j_gene: TRBJ1-1; CDR3aa: CASSDSGKGATEAFF; CDR3nt: TGTGCCAGCAGTGACTCGGGGAAAGGTGCCACTGAAGCTTTCTTT
d_gene: TRBD2; abundance: -; v_gene: TRBV5-6; j_gene: TRBJ2-1; CDR3aa: CASSLPSGEQFF; CDR3nt: TGTGCCAGCAGCTTGCCTAGCGGGGAGCAGTTCTTC
d_gene: -; abundance: once; v_gene: TRBV29-1; j_gene: TRBJ1-5; CDR3aa: CSVGGGALNQPQHF; CDR3nt: TGCAGCGTTGGGGGAGGGGCCCTCAATCAGCCCCAGCATTTT
d_gene: TRBD1; abundance: -; v_gene: TRBV27; j_gene: TRBJ1-4; CDR3aa: CASSSAGGSGEKLFF; CDR3nt: TGTGCCAGCAGTTCAGCAGGGGGTTCAGGAGAAAAACTGTTTTTT
d_gene: TRBD1; abundance: -; v_gene: TRBV18; j_gene: TRBJ1-1; CDR3aa: CASSPSTGGAEAFF; CDR3nt: TGTGCCAGCTCACCCTCAACAGGGGGCGCTGAAGCTTTCTTT
d_gene: TRBD1; abundance: -; v_gene: TRBV30; j_gene: TRBJ1-2; CDR3aa: CAWRDRTSGYTF; CDR3nt: TGTGCCTGGAGGGACAGGACTTCTGGCTACACCTTC
d_gene: TRBD1; abundance: -; v_gene: TRBV6-5; j_gene: TRBJ2-7; CDR3aa: CASQQGPEQYF; CDR3nt: TGTGCCAGCCAACAGGGGCCGGAGCAGTACTTC
d_gene: TRBD1; abundance: -; v_gene: TRBV5-4; j_gene: TRBJ1-2; CDR3aa: CASSTGQGVDGYTF; CDR3nt: TGTGCCAGCAGCACCGGACAGGGGGTGGATGGCTACACCTTC
d_gene: TRBD1; abundance: -; v_gene: TRBV7-8; j_gene: TRBJ2-1; CDR3aa: CASSVRTGGYNEQFF; CDR3nt: TGTGCCAGCAGCGTAAGGACAGGGGGTTACAATGAGCAGTTCTTC
d_gene: TRBD2; abundance: -; v_gene: TRBV5-1; j_gene: TRBJ2-7; CDR3aa: CASSFLAGGGEQYF; CDR3nt: TGCGCCAGCAGCTTTCTAGCGGGGGGCGGGGAGCAGTACTTC
d_gene: -; abundance: once; v_gene: TRBV2; j_gene: TRBJ1-1; CDR3aa: CASSGAPQVGTEAFF; CDR3nt: TGTGCCAGCAGTGGGGCCCCACAGGTTGGCACTGAAGCTTTCTTT
d_gene: -; abundance: -; v_gene: TRBV5-5; j_gene: TRBJ2-6; CDR3aa: CASSLSYLPSGANVLTF; CDR3nt: TGTGCCAGCAGCTTGTCGTACTTGCCCTCTGGGGCCAACGTCCTGACTTTC
d_gene: -; abundance: -; v_gene: TRBV10-3; j_gene: TRBJ2-1; CDR3aa: CAISEGAKGNEQFF; CDR3nt: TGTGCCATCAGTGAGGGGGCTAAAGGTAATGAGCAGTTCTTC
d_gene: -; abundance: -; v_gene: TRBV6-5; j_gene: TRBJ1-2; CDR3aa: CASRTDYGYTF; CDR3nt: TGTGCCAGCCGGACAGACTATGGCTACACCTTC
d_gene: -; abundance: -; v_gene: TRBV6-1; j_gene: TRBJ1-4; CDR3aa: CAIRTRTTNEKLFF; CDR3nt: TGTGCCATCCGAACCCGAACAACTAATGAAAAACTGTTTTTT
d_gene: -; abundance: -; v_gene: TRBV14; j_gene: TRBJ2-1; CDR3aa: CASSQAGYYNEQFF; CDR3nt: TGTGCCAGCAGCCAAGCAGGGTACTACAATGAGCAGTTCTTC
d_gene: TRBD1; abundance: once; v_gene: TRBV6-1; j_gene: TRBJ2-7; CDR3aa: CASSEAGTGEPYEQYF; CDR3nt: TGTGCCAGCAGTGAAGCGGGGACAGGTGAACCCTACGAGCAGTACTTC
d_gene: -; abundance: once; v_gene: TRBV7-6; j_gene: TRBJ2-5; CDR3aa: CASSLPKGGGRQETQYF; CDR3nt: TGTGCCAGCAGCCTCCCAAAGGGAGGAGGACGGCAAGAGACCCAGTACTTC